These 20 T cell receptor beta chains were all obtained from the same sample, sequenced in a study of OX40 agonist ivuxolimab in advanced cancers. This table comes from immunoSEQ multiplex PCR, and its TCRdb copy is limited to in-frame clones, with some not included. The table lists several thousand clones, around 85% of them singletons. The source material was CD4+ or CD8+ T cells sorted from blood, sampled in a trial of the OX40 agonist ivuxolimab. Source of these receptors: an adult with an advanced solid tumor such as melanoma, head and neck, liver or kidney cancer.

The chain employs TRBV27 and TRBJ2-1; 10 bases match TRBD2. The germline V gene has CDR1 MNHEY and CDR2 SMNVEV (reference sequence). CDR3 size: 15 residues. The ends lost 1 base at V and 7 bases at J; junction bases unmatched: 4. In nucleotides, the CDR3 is TGTGCCAGCAGTTTATATAGCGGGGGGTTAAATGAGCAGTTCTTC. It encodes CASSLYSGGLNEQFF.

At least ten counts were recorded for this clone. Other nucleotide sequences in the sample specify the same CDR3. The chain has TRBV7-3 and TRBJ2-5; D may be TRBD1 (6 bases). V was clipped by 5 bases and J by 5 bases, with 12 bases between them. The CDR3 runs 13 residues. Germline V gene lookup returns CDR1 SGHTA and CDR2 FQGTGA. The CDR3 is CASSLGGWETQYF. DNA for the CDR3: TGTGCCAGCAGCCTAGGGGGTTGGGAGACCCAGTACTTC. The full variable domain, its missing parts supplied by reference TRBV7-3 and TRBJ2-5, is GAGVSQTPSNKVTEKGKYVELRCDPISGHTALYWYRQSLGQGPEFLIYFQGTGAADDSGLPNDRFFAVRPEGSVSTLKIQRTERGDSAVYLCASSLGGWETQYFGPGTRLLVL.

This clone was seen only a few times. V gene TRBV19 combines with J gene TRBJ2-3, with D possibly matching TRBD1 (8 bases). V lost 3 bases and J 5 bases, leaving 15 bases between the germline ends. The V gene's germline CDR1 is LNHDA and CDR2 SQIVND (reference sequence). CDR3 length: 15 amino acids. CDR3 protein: CASSITGGGLDTQYF. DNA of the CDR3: TGTGCCAGTAGTATCACAGGGGGAGGGTTAGATACGCAGTATTTT.

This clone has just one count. The CDR3 here is CASFYTGSDYEQYF. CDR3 DNA sequence: TGTGCCAGCTTTTATACCGGGAGCGACTACGAGCAGTACTTC. The rearrangement joins TRBV5-6 to TRBJ2-7; D is possibly TRBD2 (6 bases). Germline V gene sequence: CDR1 SGHDT, CDR2 YYEEEE. This CDR3 has 14 amino acids. V shed 7 bases and J shed 3 bases, with 17 bases lying between them.

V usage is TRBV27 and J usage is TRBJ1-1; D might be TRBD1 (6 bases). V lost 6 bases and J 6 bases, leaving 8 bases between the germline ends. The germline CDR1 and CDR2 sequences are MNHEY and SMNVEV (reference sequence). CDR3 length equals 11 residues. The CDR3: CASSQGSEAFF. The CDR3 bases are TGTGCCAGCAGCCAGGGGTCTGAAGCTTTCTTT.

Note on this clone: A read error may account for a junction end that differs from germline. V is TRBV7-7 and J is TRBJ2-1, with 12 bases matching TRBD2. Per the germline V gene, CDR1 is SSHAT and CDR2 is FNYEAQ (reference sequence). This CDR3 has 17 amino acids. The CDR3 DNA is TGTGCTAGCAGCTTAGAACTAGCGGGGGGTTCCTACAATGAGCAGTTCTTC. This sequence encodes CASSLELAGGSYNEQFF.

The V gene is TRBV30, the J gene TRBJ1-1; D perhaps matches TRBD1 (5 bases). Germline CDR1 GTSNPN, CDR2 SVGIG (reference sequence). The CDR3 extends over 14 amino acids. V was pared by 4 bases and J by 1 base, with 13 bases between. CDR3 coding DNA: TGTGCCTGGAACCCGGGGCTTCAGAACACTGAAGCTTTCTTT. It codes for CAWNPGLQNTEAFF.

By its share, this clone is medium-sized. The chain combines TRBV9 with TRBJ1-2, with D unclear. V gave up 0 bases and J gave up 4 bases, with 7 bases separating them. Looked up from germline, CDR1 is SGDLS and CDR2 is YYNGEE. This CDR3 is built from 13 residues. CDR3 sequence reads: CASSVEDGYGYTF. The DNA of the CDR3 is TGTGCCAGCAGCGTAGAGGACGGCTATGGCTACACCTTC.

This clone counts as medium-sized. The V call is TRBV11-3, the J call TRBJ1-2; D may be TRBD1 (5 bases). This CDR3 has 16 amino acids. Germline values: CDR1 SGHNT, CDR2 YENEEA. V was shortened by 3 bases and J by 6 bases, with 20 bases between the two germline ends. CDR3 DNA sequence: TGTGCCAGCAGCTTGCCCGGGACCCCCGTGGTGGATGGCTACACCTTC. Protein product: CASSLPGTPVVDGYTF.

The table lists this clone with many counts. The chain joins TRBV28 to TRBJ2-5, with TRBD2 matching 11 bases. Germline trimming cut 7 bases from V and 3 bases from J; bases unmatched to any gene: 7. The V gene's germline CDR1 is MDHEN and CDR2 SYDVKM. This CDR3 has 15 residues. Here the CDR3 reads CASTTSGTGEETQYF. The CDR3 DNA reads TGTGCCAGCACGACTAGCGGGACCGGGGAAGAGACCCAGTACTTC.

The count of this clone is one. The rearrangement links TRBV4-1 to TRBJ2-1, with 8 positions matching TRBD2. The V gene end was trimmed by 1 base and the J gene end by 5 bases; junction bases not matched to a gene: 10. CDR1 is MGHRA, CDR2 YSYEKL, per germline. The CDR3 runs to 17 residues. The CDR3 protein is CASSQVGRGARHNEQFF. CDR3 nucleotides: TGCGCCAGCAGCCAAGTCGGGCGGGGGGCACGCCACAATGAGCAGTTCTTC.

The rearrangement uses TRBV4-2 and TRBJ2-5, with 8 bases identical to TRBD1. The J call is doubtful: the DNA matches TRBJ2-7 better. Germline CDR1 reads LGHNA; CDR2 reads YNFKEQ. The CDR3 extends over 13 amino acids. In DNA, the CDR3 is TGTGCCAGCAGCCAAGGGACAGGGCTCGAGCAGTACTTC. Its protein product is CASSQGTGLEQYF.

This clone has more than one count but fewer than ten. The CDR3 here is CASSLSRTSGGADEQFF. The CDR3, as DNA: TGTGCCAGCAGCCTCTCCCGGACTAGCGGGGGGGCGGATGAGCAGTTCTTC. This sequence joins TRBV14 and TRBJ2-1, with TRBD2 identical over 15 bases. Germline trimming cut 4 bases from V and 8 bases from J; bases unmatched to any gene: 9. Germline values: CDR1 SGHDN, CDR2 FVKESK. The CDR3 extends over 17 amino acids. The whole variable domain, filled in from reference TRBV14 and TRBJ2-1, reads EAGVTQFPSHSVIEKGQTVTLRCDPISGHDNLYWYRRVMGKEIKFLLHFVKESKQDESGMPNNRFLAERTGGTYSTLKVQPAELEDSGVYFCASSLSRTSGGADEQFFGPGTRLTVL.

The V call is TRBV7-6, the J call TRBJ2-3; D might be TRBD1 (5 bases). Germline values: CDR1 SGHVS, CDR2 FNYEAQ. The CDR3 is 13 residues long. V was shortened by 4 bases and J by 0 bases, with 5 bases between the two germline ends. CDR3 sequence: CASSWGSTDTQYF. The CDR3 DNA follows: TGTGCCAGCAGCTGGGGCAGCACAGATACGCAGTATTTT.

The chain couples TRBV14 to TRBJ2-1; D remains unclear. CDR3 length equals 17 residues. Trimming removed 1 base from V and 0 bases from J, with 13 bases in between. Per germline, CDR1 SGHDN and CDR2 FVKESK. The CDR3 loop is CASSQGLREPSYNEQFF. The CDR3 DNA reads TGTGCCAGCAGCCAAGGGCTGAGAGAGCCCTCCTACAATGAGCAGTTCTTC.

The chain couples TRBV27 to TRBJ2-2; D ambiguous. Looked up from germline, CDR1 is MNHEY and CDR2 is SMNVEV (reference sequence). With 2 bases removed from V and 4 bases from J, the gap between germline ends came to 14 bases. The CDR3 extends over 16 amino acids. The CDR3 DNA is TGTGCCAGCAGTTTACTCGACAAGACGGGCACCGGGGAGCTGTTTTTT. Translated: CASSLLDKTGTGELFF.

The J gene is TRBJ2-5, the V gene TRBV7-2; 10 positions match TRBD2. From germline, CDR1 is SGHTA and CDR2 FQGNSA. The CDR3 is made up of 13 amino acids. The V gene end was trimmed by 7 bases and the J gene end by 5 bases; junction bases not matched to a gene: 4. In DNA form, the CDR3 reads TGTGCCAGCATCTATAGCGGGGGGGAGACCCAGTACTTC. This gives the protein CASIYSGGETQYF.

CDR3 in DNA: TGTGCCAGCAGCAAACTCGCGGGGGAGTACCAAGAGACCCAGTACTTC. Encoded protein: CASSKLAGEYQETQYF. The V call is TRBV21-1, the J call TRBJ2-5; the D call in the table, TRBD2, was not verified against the DNA. TRBV21-1 is a documented pseudogene. This CDR3 has 16 residues.

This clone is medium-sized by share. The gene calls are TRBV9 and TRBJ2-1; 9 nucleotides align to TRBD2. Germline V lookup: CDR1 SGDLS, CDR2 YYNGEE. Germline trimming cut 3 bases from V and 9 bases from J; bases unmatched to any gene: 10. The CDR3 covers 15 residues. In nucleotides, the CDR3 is TGTGCCAGCAGCGAGGGAGCGGGGGGCTATAGTGAGCAGTTCTTC. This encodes CASSEGAGGYSEQFF.

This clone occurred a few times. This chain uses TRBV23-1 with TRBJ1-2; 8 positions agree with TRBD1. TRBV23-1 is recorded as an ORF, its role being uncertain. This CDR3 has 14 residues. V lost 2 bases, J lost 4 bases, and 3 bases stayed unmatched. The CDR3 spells CASSQGQGGYGYTF. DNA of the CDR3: TGCGCCAGCAGTCAAGGACAGGGAGGCTATGGCTACACCTTC.